One and the same sample provided the 31 T cell receptor beta chains below, sequenced in a study of PD-1 blockade in classical Hodgkin lymphoma. Measured with immunoSEQ multiplex PCR; TCRdb has only the in-frame clones, and not every one. Here the sample spans tens of thousands of clones, 84% being singletons. There was relapse after autologous stem cell transplantation in every patient, and there was variation in brentuximab vedotin exposure. CD4+ T cells were purified from thawed PBMCs by negative selection. This specimen consisted of CD4+ T cells from blood, obtained at baseline. These receptors originate from a human donor with classical Hodgkin lymphoma.

CDR3 loop: CSVAVAGGPSANEQFF. The CDR3 DNA reads as TGCAGCGTTGCTGTAGCGGGGGGGCCGTCAGCCAATGAGCAGTTCTTC. The chain links TRBV29-1 to TRBJ2-1, with 11 bases fitting TRBD2. V dropped 4 bases and J dropped 6; count of bases not matched to a gene: 11. The CDR3 is made up of 16 amino acids. Per germline, CDR1 SQVTM and CDR2 ANQGSEA.

The chain employs TRBV15 and TRBJ1-3; TRBD1 matches at 7 bases. CDR3 length: 16 amino acids. J gave up 4 bases and V 3 bases, and 9 bases lay outside the gene matches. The V gene's germline CDR1 is LNHNV and CDR2 YYDKDF (reference sequence). The CDR3 nucleotides read TGTGCCACCAGCAGGCCACTCGGGACAGCCGGAAACACCATATATTTT. It specifies CATSRPLGTAGNTIYF.

This clone was observed once. This sequence joins TRBV2 and TRBJ1-1; possibly TRBD1 for D (5 bases). V dropped 7 bases and J dropped 3 bases, with 21 bases sitting between them. This CDR3 has 16 residues. CDR1 and CDR2 (germline): SNHLY, FYNNEI. CDR3 loop: CASTVGGLGKDTEAFF. Written as DNA, the CDR3 is TGTGCCAGCACCGTCGGGGGGTTAGGGAAGGACACTGAAGCTTTCTTT.

This chain connects TRBV27 to TRBJ1-2; D possibly corresponds to TRBD1 (6 bases). Trimming stripped 5 bases from V and 7 bases from J, with 17 bases between. This CDR3 contains 14 residues. CDR1 and CDR2 (germline): MNHEY, SMNVEV (reference sequence). The CDR3 DNA sequence: TGTGCCAGCAGTCCCCGGGACATTGATTTTGGCTACACCTTC. It codes for CASSPRDIDFGYTF.

V gene TRBV7-6 combines with J gene TRBJ1-4; perhaps TRBD1 as D (5 bases). CDR3 length: 14 amino acids. CDR1 is SGHVS and CDR2 is FNYEAQ in the germline V gene. The V end was cut by 5 bases, the J end by 4 bases, with 11 bases between. Written as DNA, the CDR3 is TGTGCCAGCAGCCGAGACAGTTATAATGAAAAACTGTTTTTT. Protein: CASSRDSYNEKLFF.

The chain combines TRBV7-2 with TRBJ1-2, with D possibly matching TRBD1 (5 bases). Germline CDR1 SGHTA, CDR2 FQGNSA. The V and J ends lost 3 bases and 10 bases respectively, with 15 bases between them. CDR3 size: 13 residues. The CDR3 bases are TGTGCCAGCAGCTTCGGGGGTGAGACCTCCTACACCTTC. It specifies CASSFGGETSYTF.

The V call is TRBV6-5, the J call TRBJ1-1; TRBD1 matches at 8 bases. CDR1 and CDR2 (germline): MNHEY, SVGAGI. J gave up 5 bases and V 10 bases, and 9 bases lay outside the gene matches. This CDR3 contains 13 residues. The CDR3 loop is CAIRRQGRTEAFF. The CDR3 DNA follows: TGTGCCATCAGGAGACAGGGGAGGACTGAAGCTTTCTTT.

The CDR3 sequence: CASSAAGYTEAFF. The CDR3, as DNA: TGTGCCAGCAGTGCCGCCGGGTACACTGAAGCTTTCTTT. The V call is TRBV2, the J call TRBJ1-1; D is undetermined. V was cut by 4 bases and J by 3 bases, with 9 bases left in between. This CDR3 is built from 13 residues. CDR1 and CDR2 (germline): SNHLY, FYNNEI.

This clone was found a few times. The chain combines TRBV28 with TRBJ2-7; 7 bases align to TRBD1. The CDR3 is made up of 12 amino acids. Germline assignment: CDR1 MDHEN and CDR2 SYDVKM. V trimming: 6 bases; J trimming: 7 bases; junction bases outside the gene matches: 6. CDR3 region: CASRSDRAEQYF. CDR3 bases: TGTGCCAGCAGGTCAGACAGGGCTGAGCAGTACTTC.

The chain carries TRBV11-1 and TRBJ1-5; D uncertain. Trimming took 1 base from V and 4 from J, leaving 8 bases between them. The V gene's germline CDR1 is SGHAT and CDR2 FQDESV (reference sequence). This CDR3 comprises 14 residues. The CDR3 loop reads CASSLGAGNQPQHF. Here the CDR3 DNA reads TGTGCCAGCAGCTTAGGAGCCGGGAATCAGCCCCAGCATTTT.

The CDR3 reads CASSLVQGWNYGYTF. The CDR3 DNA is TGTGCCAGCAGCTTAGTGCAGGGCTGGAACTATGGCTACACCTTC. V gene TRBV7-8 combines with J gene TRBJ1-2; D is possibly TRBD1 (5 bases). The CDR3 length is 15 residues. Trimming shortened V by 1 base and J by 2 bases, and 11 bases separated the two germline ends. Germline CDR1 is SGHVS and CDR2 is FQNEAQ. The variable domain in full, with the rest retrieved from reference TRBV7-8 and TRBJ1-2, is GAGVSQSPRYKVAKRGQDVALRCDPISGHVSLFWYQQALGQGPEFLTYFQNEAQLDKSGLPSDRFFAERPEGSVSTLKIQRTQQEDSAVYLCASSLVQGWNYGYTFGSGTRLTVV.

The chain employs TRBV11-3 and TRBJ1-1; 8 nucleotides match TRBD1. CDR3 length: 14 amino acids. With V trimmed by 5 bases and J by 5 bases, 7 bases remained unmatched. Looked up from germline, CDR1 is SGHNT and CDR2 is YENEEA. CDR3 DNA: TGTGCCAGCAGCCCAGGACAGGGTTTTACTGAAGCTTTCTTT. Its protein product is CASSPGQGFTEAFF.

The chain employs TRBV28 and TRBJ1-4; D is ambiguous. Germline lookup yields CDR1 MDHEN and CDR2 SYDVKM. Deletions cut 7 bases from V and 10 bases from J, with 16 bases between. The CDR3 is 13 amino acids. The CDR3 spells CASTQSGLAKLFF. The CDR3 coding sequence is TGTGCCAGCACCCAATCCGGCCTAGCAAAACTGTTTTTT. Complete variable domain (other parts from reference TRBV28 and TRBJ1-4): DVKVTQSSRYLVKRTGEKVFLECVQDMDHENMFWYRQDPGLGLRLIYFSYDVKMKEKGDIPEGYSVSREKKERFSLILESASTNQTSMYLCASTQSGLAKLFFGSGTQLSVL.

CDR3 region: CASSYGQGAEKLFF. DNA of the CDR3: TGTGCCAGCAGTTACGGCCAGGGGGCTGAAAAACTGTTTTTT. This chain links TRBV6-6 with TRBJ1-4; 8 bases map to TRBD1. V gave up 2 bases and J gave up 7 bases; unmatched junction bases: 3. Germline-derived CDR1 and CDR2 are MNHNY and SVGAGI (reference sequence). The CDR3 has 14 residues.

The table lists this clone with a few counts. The chain joins TRBV5-1 to TRBJ1-4; 8 bases agree with TRBD1. The CDR3 totals 14 residues. V shed 2 bases and J 8 bases; nucleotides not matched to a gene: 5. Germline values: CDR1 SGHRS, CDR2 YFSETQ. As DNA, the CDR3 is TGCGCCAGCAGCTTCCAGGGGGCGCGGGAAAAACTGTTTTTT. Residues: CASSFQGAREKLFF.

This clone was seen once. The rearrangement uses TRBV29-1 and TRBJ2-4, with TRBD1 matching over 7 bases. The germline CDR1 and CDR2 sequences are SQVTM and ANQGSEA. The trim removed 0 bases at V and 4 bases at J, leaving 9 bases unmatched. This CDR3 is built from 16 residues. In DNA, the CDR3 is TGCAGCGTTGAAGACGCGCCGGGACAGCCGAAAAACATTCAGTACTTC. It encodes CSVEDAPGQPKNIQYF.

The chain couples TRBV10-3 to TRBJ2-1; 14 bases match TRBD2. Germline trimming cut 2 bases from V and 6 bases from J; bases unmatched to any gene: 0. This CDR3 comprises 15 residues. Germline V lookup: CDR1 ENHRY, CDR2 SYGVKD. CDR3 bases: TGTGCCATCAGTGAGGGGACTAGCGGGGGCAATGAGCAGTTCTTC. Translation gives CAISEGTSGGNEQFF.

The chain is built from TRBV11-3 and TRBJ2-3, with D maybe TRBD1 (5 bases). Trimming shortened V by 4 bases and J by 0 bases, and 11 bases separated the two germline ends. This CDR3 region has 15 residues. Germline V lookup: CDR1 SGHNT, CDR2 YENEEA. CDR3 nucleotide sequence: TGTGCCAGCAGCTGGGGCGATTGGAGCACAGATACGCAGTATTTT. It encodes CASSWGDWSTDTQYF.

The V gene is TRBV9, the J gene TRBJ2-2, with 7 bases that match TRBD1. Trimming removed 3 bases from V and 7 bases from J; junction bases left unmatched: 3. This CDR3 is 13 amino acids long. Germline CDR1 is SGDLS and CDR2 is YYNGEE. CDR3 protein: CASSGQGGGELFF. For the CDR3, the DNA is TGTGCCAGCAGCGGACAGGGTGGCGGGGAGCTGTTTTTT.

This chain joins TRBV9 and TRBJ1-2; the D is unclear. The CDR3 sequence is 13 residues long. Between the trimmed V and J ends, which lost 3 bases and 7 bases, there was a span of 13 bases. Per the germline V gene, CDR1 is SGDLS and CDR2 is YYNGEE. The CDR3 loop is CASSELLTPGYTF. The CDR3 region has the DNA TGTGCCAGCAGCGAGCTATTGACTCCTGGCTACACCTTC.

This chain uses TRBV18 with TRBJ1-4; weak D call: TRBD1 (6 bases). The V gene's germline CDR1 is KGHSH and CDR2 LQKENI. CDR3 size: 14 residues. Between the trimmed V and J ends, which lost 6 bases and 5 bases, there was a span of 13 bases. The CDR3: CASSAGGGNEKLFF. CDR3 DNA sequence: TGTGCCAGCTCGGCTGGAGGGGGAAATGAAAAACTGTTTTTT.

This chain links TRBV18 with TRBJ1-2; TRBD1 might be the D (6 bases). The CDR3 spans 15 residues. The V end was cut by 3 bases, the J end by 0 bases, with 11 bases between. Germline-derived CDR1 and CDR2 are KGHSH and LQKENI. The CDR3 here is CASSPGQLPNYGYTF. Here the CDR3 DNA reads TGTGCCAGCTCACCCGGACAGCTACCTAACTATGGCTACACCTTC.

The chain has TRBV2 and TRBJ1-1, with TRBD1 matching 7 bases. The CDR3 is made up of 14 amino acids. CDR1 is SNHLY, CDR2 FYNNEI, per germline. V gave up 11 bases and J gave up 0 bases; unmatched junction bases: 9. CDR3 DNA sequence: TGTGCCGCCAGGGAGACAGGGATGAACACTGAAGCTTTCTTT. As protein: CAARETGMNTEAFF.

The J gene is TRBJ1-4, the V gene TRBV18, with 7 bases fitting TRBD1. V gave up 0 bases and J gave up 4 bases; unmatched junction bases: 2. The germline V gene has CDR1 KGHSH and CDR2 LQKENI. The CDR3 sequence is 15 residues long. The CDR3 DNA follows: TGTGCCAGCTCACCACCGGGACAGCTTAATGAAAAACTGTTTTTT. Residues: CASSPPGQLNEKLFF.

The chain's CDR3 is CASSVDLNTEAFF. CDR3 nucleotide sequence: TGTGCCAGCAGTGTGGACCTAAACACTGAAGCTTTCTTT. This chain uses TRBV6-6 with TRBJ1-1; no clear D gene. This CDR3 has 13 amino acids. Trimming removed 5 bases at V and 2 bases at J, with 9 bases between. Germline V gives CDR1 MNHNY, CDR2 SVGAGI (reference sequence).

This chain uses TRBV23-1 with TRBJ2-7; D is unresolved. TRBV23-1 is known as an ORF, though its function is uncertain. The CDR3 spans 12 residues. The V and J ends lost 0 bases and 4 bases respectively, with 4 bases between them. CDR3 region: CASSQSTYEQYF. In nucleotides, the CDR3 is TGCGCCAGCAGTCAATCGACGTACGAGCAGTACTTC.

The CDR3 loop is CASSIEASGVGYEQFF. The CDR3 nucleotides read TGTGCCAGTAGTATAGAAGCTAGCGGGGTGGGTTATGAGCAGTTCTTC. The chain employs TRBV19 and TRBJ2-1; the match to TRBD2 covers 9 bases. The CDR3 is 16 amino acids. Germline assignment: CDR1 LNHDA and CDR2 SQIVND (reference sequence). V gave up 0 bases and J gave up 8 bases; unmatched junction bases: 8. Supplemented by reference TRBV19 and TRBJ2-1, the full variable domain reads DGGITQSPKYLFRKEGQNVTLSCEQNLNHDAMYWYRQDPGQGLRLIYYSQIVNDFQKGDIAEGYSVSREKKESFPLTVTSAQKNPTAFYLCASSIEASGVGYEQFFGPGTRLTVL.

The CDR3 is CASSGTGSSYEQYF. DNA for the CDR3: TGTGCCAGCAGCGGGACTGGTAGCTCCTACGAGCAGTACTTC. The rearrangement links TRBV7-2 to TRBJ2-5, with D tentatively TRBD2 (6 bases). The J call may be wrong; the DNA end is better matched by TRBJ2-7. The CDR3 totals 14 residues. CDR1 is SGHTA and CDR2 is FQGNSA in the germline V gene.

The rearrangement uses TRBV4-3 and TRBJ1-6; D unclear. In germline, CDR1 is LGHNA, CDR2 YSLEER. The CDR3 runs to 17 residues. V was cut by 2 bases and J by 0 bases, with 11 bases left in between. The CDR3 DNA follows: TGCGCCAGCAGCCAACGGCTGGATAGCTCCTATAATTCACCCCTCCACTTT. Protein sequence: CASSQRLDSSYNSPLHF.

This chain connects TRBV7-2 to TRBJ2-2, with a possible D match to TRBD1 (5 bases). Germline CDR1 and CDR2: SGHTA and FQGNSA. V was trimmed by 1 base and J by 5 bases, leaving 5 bases between them. This CDR3 is built from 13 residues. CDR3 protein: CASSLEGTGELFF. The CDR3 DNA follows: TGTGCCAGCAGCTTAGAGGGGACCGGGGAGCTGTTTTTT.

This clone has just one count. The chain couples TRBV19 to TRBJ1-5, with D uncertain. V lost 3 bases and J 4 bases, leaving 7 bases between the germline ends. Germline V gene data show CDR1 as LNHDA and CDR2 as SQIVND (reference sequence). The CDR3 length is 13 residues. The CDR3, as DNA: TGTGCCAGTAGTATTAAACAGAATCAGCCCCAGCATTTT. Protein sequence: CASSIKQNQPQHF. Looking up the rest from reference TRBV19 and TRBJ1-5 gives the full variable domain: DGGITQSPKYLFRKEGQNVTLSCEQNLNHDAMYWYRQDPGQGLRLIYYSQIVNDFQKGDIAEGYSVSREKKESFPLTVTSAQKNPTAFYLCASSIKQNQPQHFGDGTRLSIL.